This is a list of T cell receptor beta chains from one sample in a study of cytomegalovirus exposure and HLA in healthy donors. The assay was immunoSEQ multiplex PCR, and TCRdb's table has in-frame clones only and misses some. The sample data list tens of thousands of clones. What was sequenced was PBMCs. Receptors were obtained from a woman aged 55-70 years in good health and CMV-seropositive. Both conserved end residues are part of each CDR3. D genes are given only for firm matches.

v_call	j_call	d_call	cdr3_aa	cdr3_nt
TRBV19	TRBJ1-2	TRBD1	CASSRGQAPGYGYTF	TGTGCCAGTAGTAGGGGACAGGCCCCCGGCTATGGCTACACCTTC
TRBV5-1	TRBJ2-7	TRBD1	CASSGTDNSYEQYF	TGCGCCAGCAGCGGGACAGACAACTCCTACGAGCAGTACTTC
TRBV9	TRBJ2-2	NA	CASSVGVASGELFF	TGTGCCAGCAGCGTAGGGGTAGCGAGCGGGGAGCTGTTTTTT
TRBV18	TRBJ2-1	TRBD2	CASSPQGLDYNEQFF	TGTGCCAGCTCACCACAGGGACTAGACTACAATGAGCAGTTCTTC
TRBV7-9	TRBJ1-5	NA	CASQGGSNQPQHF	TGTGCCAGCCAGGGAGGTAGCAATCAGCCCCAGCATTTT
TRBV19	TRBJ1-1	NA	CASTFGQPGSEAFF	TGTGCCAGTACCTTTGGACAGCCGGGCTCTGAAGCTTTCTTT
TRBV4-3	TRBJ1-3	TRBD1	CASSQGTGGNTIYF	TGCGCCAGTAGCCAAGGGACAGGGGGAAACACCATATATTTT
TRBV6-5	TRBJ1-2	NA	CASSYSTGRVGGYTF	TGTGCCAGCAGTTACTCCACAGGGAGGGTGGGTGGCTACACCTTC
TRBV29-1	TRBJ1-1	NA	CSVQGLDTEAFF	TGCAGCGTGCAGGGATTGGACACTGAAGCTTTCTTT
TRBV5-1	TRBJ1-1	TRBD1	CATALGGAGTEAFF	TGCGCCACCGCCTTAGGGGGCGCGGGGACTGAAGCTTTCTTT
TRBV28	TRBJ2-7	TRBD1	CAVGDSTYEQYF	TGTGCCGTAGGGGACAGTACCTACGAGCAGTACTTC
TRBV10-3	TRBJ2-7	TRBD1	CANRQGAGYEQYF	TGTGCCAACCGACAGGGCGCGGGCTACGAGCAGTACTTC
TRBV7-6	TRBJ2-1	NA	CASSLGSGDNEQFF	TGTGCCAGCAGCTTGGGGAGTGGAGACAATGAGCAGTTCTTC
TRBV4-3	TRBJ1-2	TRBD1	CASSQASGGAGYGYTF	TGCGCCAGCAGCCAAGCTTCAGGGGGCGCAGGGTATGGCTACACCTTC
TRBV29-1	TRBJ1-1	NA	CSVRGHTEAFF	TGCAGCGTAAGGGGCCACACTGAAGCTTTCTTT
TRBV7-6	TRBJ1-2	TRBD1	CASSFGDREGYTF	TGTGCCAGCAGCTTTGGGGACAGGGAGGGCTACACCTTC
TRBV15	TRBJ2-7	TRBD1	CATSVRQGSYEQYF	TGTGCCACCAGCGTTCGACAGGGCTCCTACGAGCAGTACTTC
TRBV7-2	TRBJ2-3	NA	CASSLIGSADTQYF	TGTGCCAGCAGCTTAATCGGGTCAGCAGATACGCAGTATTTT
TRBV7-9	TRBJ1-3	NA	CASSQDRTSGNTIYF	TGTGCCAGCAGCCAAGACAGGACCTCTGGAAACACCATATATTTT
TRBV7-9	TRBJ2-7	TRBD1	CASSYAGGSYEQYF	TGTGCCAGCAGCTATGCAGGGGGTAGCTACGAGCAGTACTTC
TRBV29-1	TRBJ2-7	NA	CSVRGAAGAYEQYF	TGCAGCGTCCGAGGCGCGGCGGGCGCCTACGAGCAGTACTTC
TRBV5-1	TRBJ1-5	NA	CASSPDGGNQPQHF	TGCGCCAGCAGCCCCGACGGAGGCAATCAGCCCCAGCATTTT
TRBV27	TRBJ2-3	NA	CASSSYRVSVGTDTQYF	TGTGCCAGCAGTTCGTACAGGGTGAGTGTCGGCACAGATACGCAGTATTTT
TRBV19	TRBJ2-1	TRBD2	CATNLAGGHNEQFF	TGTGCCACCAACTTAGCGGGGGGTCACAATGAGCAGTTCTTC
TRBV6-5	TRBJ1-1	TRBD1	CASRPYGQGATEAFF	TGTGCCAGCAGACCTTACGGACAGGGGGCAACTGAAGCTTTCTTT
TRBV2	TRBJ1-3	NA	CASRGPGGNTIYF	TGTGCCAGCAGGGGCCCAGGGGGAAACACCATATATTTT
TRBV11-2	TRBJ1-5	TRBD1	CASSPQGVNQPQHF	TGTGCCAGCAGCCCCCAGGGGGTCAATCAGCCCCAGCATTTT
TRBV18	TRBJ1-5	TRBD1	CASSSGTANNQPQHF	TGTGCCAGCTCCTCCGGGACAGCTAACAATCAGCCCCAGCATTTT
TRBV5-1	TRBJ1-3	NA	CASSFGGSGNTIYF	TGCGCCAGCAGCTTCGGGGGCTCTGGAAACACCATATATTTT
TRBV19	TRBJ2-7	NA	CASSPSPNEQYF	TGTGCCAGTAGTCCTAGCCCGAACGAGCAGTACTTC
TRBV10-3	TRBJ1-1	TRBD1	CAIRDGTGDNTEAFF	TGTGCCATCAGGGACGGGACAGGGGATAACACTGAAGCTTTCTTT
TRBV19	TRBJ1-6	NA	CASSIGGLRSPLHF	TGTGCCAGTAGTATAGGGGGGCTTAGATCACCCCTCCACTTT
TRBV15	TRBJ2-3	NA	CATSSRDNTDTQYF	TGTGCCACCAGCAGCCGGGACAACACGGATACGCAGTATTTT
TRBV5-1	TRBJ1-1	TRBD1	CASSPTGGGTEAFF	TGCGCCAGCAGCCCGACAGGGGGAGGCACTGAAGCTTTCTTT
TRBV7-8	TRBJ1-5	NA	CASSLVEGRNQPQHF	TGTGCCAGCAGCTTAGTTGAGGGCCGCAATCAGCCCCAGCATTTT
TRBV5-1	TRBJ2-7	NA	CASSLAPGAYEQYF	TGCGCCAGCAGCTTGGCGCCAGGGGCCTACGAGCAGTACTTC
TRBV29-1	TRBJ2-5	TRBD2	CSAPGGSQETQYF	TGCAGCGCGCCGGGGGGAAGCCAAGAGACCCAGTACTTC
TRBV4-3	TRBJ1-5	NA	CASSGAWGDQPQHF	TGCGCCAGCAGCGGGGCGTGGGGCGATCAGCCCCAGCATTTT
TRBV5-6	TRBJ1-4	NA	CASSWGRRDEKLFF	TGTGCCAGCAGCTGGGGGAGGAGGGATGAAAAACTGTTTTTT
TRBV27	TRBJ1-4	TRBD1	CASSGQGSEKLFF	TGTGCCAGCAGCGGACAGGGTAGTGAAAAACTGTTTTTT
TRBV28	TRBJ1-1	NA	CASSSRAEAFF	TGTGCCAGCAGTTCCAGGGCTGAAGCTTTCTTT
TRBV5-4	TRBJ1-1	NA	CATSRDSGRTEAFF	TGTGCCACCTCAAGGGACTCGGGGAGGACTGAAGCTTTCTTT